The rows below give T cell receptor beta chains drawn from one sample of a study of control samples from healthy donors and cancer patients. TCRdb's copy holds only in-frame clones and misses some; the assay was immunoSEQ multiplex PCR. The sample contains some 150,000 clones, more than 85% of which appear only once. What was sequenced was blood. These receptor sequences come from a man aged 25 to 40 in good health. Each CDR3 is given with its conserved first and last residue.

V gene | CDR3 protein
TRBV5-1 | CASSLAGTGRTNEKLFF
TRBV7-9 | CASSLGSDRFNNEQFF
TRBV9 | CASSVAGGRTDTQYF
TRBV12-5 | CASGLVHGGGERGTGELFF
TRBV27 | CASSLTENYGYTF
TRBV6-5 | CASGARGTMEQYF
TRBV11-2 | CASSLGWTYEQYF
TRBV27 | CASSFQYEQYF
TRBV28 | CASSFTRRSASEAFF
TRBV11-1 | CASSLLGGSWNEQFF
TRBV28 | CASSWMGGQPQHF
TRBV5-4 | CASSRDRKTYEQYF
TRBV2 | CASSLSGDGTDTQYF
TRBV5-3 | CARSATRGGSYNEQFF
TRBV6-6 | CASSYGTEGQHF
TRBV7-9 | CASSPGRLGNYGYTF
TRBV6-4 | CASSEGGGADEQFF
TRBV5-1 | CASSLAHAANYGYTF
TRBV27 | CASSNGRASYEQYF
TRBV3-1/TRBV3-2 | CASSRGQGGGPQHF
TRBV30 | CAWNPGGVKDYGYTF
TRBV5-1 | CASSPEDEPQRGNTQYF
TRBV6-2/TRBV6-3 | CASSLQLRSTEAFF
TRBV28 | CASSESQGYNSPLHF
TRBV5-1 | CASSLALGSTDTQYF
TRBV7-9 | CASSLSVNSPYEQYF
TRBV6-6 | CASSYGEGYTF
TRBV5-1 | CASSLGASGGAEQYF
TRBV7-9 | CASSFAGGDNSEKLFF
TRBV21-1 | CASSNRAPRDTEAFF
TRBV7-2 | CASSLADSQGLGSPLHF
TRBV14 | CASRKTSGGYADTQYF
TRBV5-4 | CASTPGGAGEAFF
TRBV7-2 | CASSFPTNFDYEQYF
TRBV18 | CASSVNTEAFF
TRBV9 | CASSASGTEFKEQYF
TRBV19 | CASSILGNTGELFF
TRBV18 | CASSPTLGMQPQHF
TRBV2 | CASSQGGQPQHF
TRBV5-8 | CASSPRGGAYNEQFF
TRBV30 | CAWSLGASGGASSTDTQYF
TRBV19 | CASSIMGQYNEKLFF
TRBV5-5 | CASSSTGGSEKLFF
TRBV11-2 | CASSLDLRRGPRGYGYTF
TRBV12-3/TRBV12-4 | CASSYQPYEQYF
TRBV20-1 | CSARWADTQYF
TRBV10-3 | CAISEGKGNQPQHF
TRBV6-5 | CASSYSQEPGYGYTF
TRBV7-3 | CASSLSSAGNSPLHF